What follows are 16 T cell receptor beta chains derived from one specimen sequenced in a study of blood T cells in healthy people across ages. Primed by a sample-barcoded 5' primer and a J-beta primer mix, a second PCR proceeded for about 6 to 11 cycles. TCRdb reprocessed the 5' RACE reads via MiXCR and lists one record per CDR3 protein. The sample has about 730,000 distinct CDR3 sequences; 43% are singletons. The material sequenced was blood. The receptors were gathered from a woman in her sixties or seventies in good health.

The chain joins TRBV6-2 or TRBV6-3 to TRBJ2-3; possible D gene TRBD2, 6 bases. This CDR3 is built from 14 residues. Germline V gives CDR1 MNHEY, CDR2 SVGEGT. The V gene lost 5 bases and the J gene lost 6 bases, with 15 bases spanning the gap. The CDR3 bases are TGTGCCAGCAGTGCCGGGACCGGAGGGGATACGCAGTATTTT. Its protein product is CASSAGTGGDTQYF.

This clonotype was counted between two and nine times. The chain couples TRBV5-1 to TRBJ1-2; D unclear. The CDR3 spans 12 residues. Trimming removed 6 bases at V and 5 bases at J, with 11 bases between. The V gene's germline CDR1 is SGHRS and CDR2 YFSETQ. The CDR3 DNA follows: TGCGCCAGCAAGGACCTCAGTTATGGCTACACCTTC. It yields the protein CASKDLSYGYTF.

For this clonotype: A much bigger clone sits one base away, suggesting this may be a read error. This chain links TRBV29-1 with TRBJ2-7; weak D call: TRBD1 (6 bases). From germline, CDR1 is SQVTM and CDR2 ANQGSEA. V lost 7 bases, J lost 2 bases, and 15 bases lay in between. This CDR3 contains 13 residues. CDR3 sequence (DNA): TGCAGCGGGGAAACAGGGAGTCCCTACGAGCAGTACTTC. It yields the protein CSGETGSPYEQYF.

In this sample, this clonotype turned up many times. This sequence joins TRBV7-3 and TRBJ2-3; the D gene is possibly TRBD2 (7 bases). The CDR3 covers 16 residues. V was shortened by 5 bases and J by 4 bases, with 19 bases between the two germline ends. Germline loops: CDR1 SGHTA, CDR2 FQGTGA. The CDR3 here is CASSPRRRGGADTQYF. As DNA, the CDR3 is TGTGCCAGCAGCCCAAGACGGAGGGGGGGTGCAGATACGCAGTATTTT.

The rearrangement uses TRBV28 and TRBJ2-7; TRBD2 is a possible D gene (5 bases). The CDR3 has 16 residues. V was clipped by 5 bases and J by 2 bases, with 19 bases between them. Germline CDR1 reads MDHEN; CDR2 reads SYDVKM. CDR3 in amino acids: CASSPTGGFPPYEQYF. Here the CDR3 DNA reads TGTGCCAGCAGTCCGACCGGAGGCTTCCCTCCCTACGAGCAGTACTTC.

Worth noting for this clonotype: A much larger clone differs from this one at a single base, so this may be a read error. J is TRBJ2-7 and V is TRBV29-1; D may be TRBD2 (6 bases). Germline loops: CDR1 SQVTM, CDR2 ANQGSEA. V was clipped by 6 bases and J by 4 bases, with 13 bases between them. CDR3 length equals 12 residues. The CDR3 DNA follows: TGCAGCGTAGCCTGGAGGGCATACGAGCAGTACTTC. This sequence encodes CSVAWRAYEQYF.

V gene TRBV20-1 combines with J gene TRBJ2-1; tentative D call: TRBD2 (6 bases). In germline, CDR1 is DFQATT, CDR2 SNEGSKA (reference sequence). Trimming shortened V by 0 bases and J by 0 bases, and 18 bases separated the two germline ends. The CDR3 has 18 amino acids. CDR3 sequence reads: CSARDLGSGLSSYNEQFF. The CDR3, as DNA: TGCAGTGCTAGAGATCTCGGTAGCGGACTGAGCTCCTACAATGAGCAGTTCTTC.

The J gene is TRBJ1-5, the V gene TRBV5-1, with D tentatively TRBD1 (6 bases). CDR1 and CDR2 from the germline V gene are SGHRS and YFSETQ. V gave up 0 bases and J gave up 7 bases, with 14 bases separating them. The CDR3 spans 15 residues. CDR3 coding DNA: TGCGCCAGCAGCTTGGCCGGCAGGGGAGGGCAGCCCCAGCATTTT. This translates into CASSLAGRGGQPQHF.

This clonotype occurred a few times. This chain uses TRBV7-2 with TRBJ2-7; D is unresolved. Germline-derived CDR1 and CDR2 are SGHTA and FQGNSA. The CDR3 sequence is 15 residues long. With 4 bases removed from V and 2 bases from J, the gap between germline ends came to 15 bases. The CDR3 here is CASSSQLTATYEQYF. CDR3 DNA sequence: TGTGCCAGCAGCTCCCAACTCACAGCTACCTACGAGCAGTACTTC.

This clonotype was counted only a few times. The V call is TRBV9, the J call TRBJ2-5; D ambiguous. This CDR3 spans 15 amino acids. In germline, CDR1 is SGDLS, CDR2 YYNGEE. Trimming left V 1 base short and J 5 bases short, with 15 bases between. The CDR3 sequence: CASSVRQAAGETQYF. In DNA form, the CDR3 reads TGTGCCAGCAGCGTACGGCAGGCCGCCGGGGAGACCCAGTACTTC. Supplemented by reference TRBV9 and TRBJ2-5, the full variable domain reads DSGVTQTPKHLITATGQRVTLRCSPRSGDLSVYWYQQSLDQGLQFLIQYYNGEERAKGNILERFSAQQFPDLHSELNLSSLELGDSALYFCASSVRQAAGETQYFGPGTRLLVL.

About this clonotype: The germline gene is not matched at one end of the junction; a read error may be the cause. This chain joins TRBV4-2 and TRBJ1-5; D gene ambiguous. The CDR3 runs 17 residues. Germline CDR1 LGHNA, CDR2 YNFKEQ. CDR3 sequence reads: CASSQEYSPNSNQPQHF. The CDR3 nucleotides read TGTGCCAGCAGCCAAGAATACAGCCCGAATAGCAACCAGCCCCAGCATTTT.

The rearrangement uses TRBV20-1 and TRBJ2-7; TRBD1 matches 9 bases. Trimming cost V 0 bases and J 5 bases; bases outside gene matches: 8. CDR1 DFQATT and CDR2 SNEGSKA come from the germline V gene (reference sequence). CDR3 length equals 15 residues. The CDR3 DNA follows: TGCAGTGCTAGAGACCATGGACAGGGGATGGACGAGCAGTACTTC. Translation: CSARDHGQGMDEQYF.

Concerning this clonotype: This may be a read error, as it is one base from a much larger clone. This chain links TRBV3-1 with TRBJ2-6, with D unresolved. The CDR3 runs 14 residues. Between the trimmed V and J ends, which lost 4 bases and 2 bases, there was a span of 6 bases. Germline V gene sequence: CDR1 LGHDT, CDR2 YNNKEL (reference sequence). The CDR3 reads CASSPSPGANVLTF. The CDR3 DNA reads TGTGCCAGCAGCCCATCCCCTGGGGCCAACGTCCTGACTTTC.

This clonotype was found a few times. The rearrangement joins TRBV3-1 to TRBJ2-3; 7 nucleotides agree with TRBD1. The CDR3 is made up of 16 amino acids. Germline V gives CDR1 LGHDT, CDR2 YNNKEL (reference sequence). Unmatched junction bases numbered 5, after V lost 2 bases and J lost 0 bases. The CDR3 DNA reads as TGTGCCAGCAGCCAATGGACAGGCACTAGCACAGATACGCAGTATTTT. This sequence encodes CASSQWTGTSTDTQYF.

The rearrangement uses TRBV4-3 and TRBJ1-2; D unclear. Per germline, CDR1 LGHNA and CDR2 YSLEER. Trimming cost V 2 bases and J 2 bases, with 6 bases left between them. The CDR3 spans 13 residues. The CDR3 DNA reads TGCGCCAGCAGCCAACGCTCAAACTATGGCTACACCTTC. Protein product: CASSQRSNYGYTF.

This clonotype appeared a few times. In DNA form, the CDR3 reads TGTGCCAGCAGCTTACTAGCGGGAGGGCCAGTAGATACGCAGTATTTT. Residues: CASSLLAGGPVDTQYF. This sequence joins TRBV11-2 and TRBJ2-3; the match to TRBD2 covers 12 bases. V lost 2 bases and J lost 5; bases outside the gene matches: 5. This CDR3 region has 16 residues. Germline V CDR1 and CDR2: SGHAT, FQNNGV.